These 20 T cell receptor beta chains originate from one sample sequenced in a study of T cells after yellow fever vaccination. TCRdb re-derived calls from the 5' RACE reads in MiXCR, one entry per CDR3 protein. The sample has a few hundred thousand distinct CDR3 sequences; less than 9.5% are singletons. Sequences were derived from PBMCs, sampled around 45 days after the first yellow fever vaccination. The receptors originated from a man aged 18-30 years who received the YFV17D yellow fever vaccine.

In its sample, this clonotype was seen many times. The J gene is TRBJ2-4, the V gene TRBV2; 8 bases fit TRBD1. CDR3 length equals 14 residues. In germline, CDR1 is SNHLY, CDR2 FYNNEI. Germline trimming cut 7 bases from V and 3 bases from J; bases unmatched to any gene: 5. The CDR3 nucleotides read TGTGCCAGCATTGCCGGGACAGGCAAAAACATTCAGTACTTC. It yields the protein CASIAGTGKNIQYF. The whole variable domain, filled in from reference TRBV2 and TRBJ2-4, reads EPEVTQTPSHQVTQMGQEVILRCVPISNHLYFYWYRQILGQKVEFLVSFYNNEISEKSEIFDDQFSVERPDGSNFTLKIRSTKLEDSAMYFCASIAGTGKNIQYFGAGTRLSVL.

This clonotype occurred many times. The chain employs TRBV5-1 and TRBJ1-1, with 8 bases that match TRBD1. Germline assignment: CDR1 SGHRS and CDR2 YFSETQ. This CDR3 is built from 14 residues. V lost 4 bases to trimming and J lost 0 bases; unmatched junction nucleotides: 2. Here the CDR3 reads CASSPTGVNTEAFF. CDR3 bases: TGCGCCAGCAGCCCGACAGGGGTGAACACTGAAGCTTTCTTT.

The V call is TRBV11-2, the J call TRBJ1-1, with a weak D call TRBD1 (5 bases). V was pared by 0 bases and J by 7 bases, with 21 bases between. Germline V gives CDR1 SGHAT, CDR2 FQNNGV. There are 17 residues in the CDR3. The CDR3 region is CASSLDGPHAGQGEAFF. CDR3 DNA: TGTGCCAGCAGCTTAGATGGCCCCCACGCAGGGCAAGGTGAAGCTTTCTTT.

The V and J genes are TRBV3-1 and TRBJ1-2; 8 bases fit TRBD1. V trimming: 3 bases; J trimming: 0 bases; junction bases outside the gene matches: 12. Germline-derived CDR1 and CDR2 are LGHDT and YNNKEL (reference sequence). This CDR3 region has 18 residues. The DNA for the CDR3 is TGTGCCAGCAGCCATGACAGGGGAATTCTCCCTGCTAACTATGGCTACACCTTC. Translated: CASSHDRGILPANYGYTF.

This clonotype was seen more than once but under ten times. The chain's CDR3 is CASSHSPLAGPQETQYF. The CDR3 coding sequence is TGTGCCAGCAGCCACTCCCCACTAGCGGGCCCACAAGAGACCCAGTACTTC. The chain joins TRBV3-1 to TRBJ2-5, with 9 positions matching TRBD2. The V segment lost 3 bases and the J segment 2 bases; nucleotides outside the gene matches: 10. The CDR3 is made up of 17 amino acids. From germline, CDR1 is LGHDT and CDR2 YNNKEL (reference sequence).

The chain uses TRBV10-3 and TRBJ2-3, with D perhaps TRBD2 (5 bases). CDR1 is ENHRY, CDR2 SYGVKD, per germline. Trimming took off 7 bases at V and 0 bases at J, with 11 bases between the two ends. CDR3 length equals 14 residues. Here the CDR3 reads CAINPAESTDTQYF. The CDR3 nucleotides are TGTGCCATCAACCCAGCGGAAAGCACAGATACGCAGTATTTT.

The J gene is TRBJ2-7, the V gene TRBV5-1; 9 bases are a match to TRBD1. With 0 bases clipped from V and 6 bases from J, the junction kept 1 base outside the gene matches. Germline V gene sequence: CDR1 SGHRS, CDR2 YFSETQ. The CDR3 is made up of 13 amino acids. DNA for the CDR3: TGCGCCAGCAGCTTGGACAGGGGGCTCGAGCAGTACGTC. Its protein product is CASSLDRGLEQYV.

The table lists this clonotype with a few counts. This chain connects TRBV20-1 to TRBJ1-5, with D possibly TRBD1 on 5 matching bases. The CDR3 is 12 residues long. V was clipped by 5 bases and J by 4 bases, with 9 bases between them. Looked up from germline, CDR1 is DFQATT and CDR2 is SNEGSKA (reference sequence). The CDR3: CSARDWNQPQHF. DNA for the CDR3: TGCAGTGCTCGGGACTGGAATCAGCCCCAGCATTTT.

The V call is TRBV19, the J call TRBJ2-7; D is unclear. The CDR3 is 13 residues long. Germline CDR1 reads LNHDA; CDR2 reads SQIVND (reference sequence). Between the trimmed V and J ends, which lost 4 bases and 3 bases, there was a span of 10 bases. CDR3 region: CASSRSENYEQYF. The DNA of the CDR3 is TGTGCCAGTAGTAGATCGGAGAACTACGAGCAGTACTTC.

V is TRBV6-1 and J is TRBJ2-2; 9 bases agree with TRBD2. J lost 3 bases, V lost 8 bases, and 7 bases had no gene match. Germline V gives CDR1 MNHNS, CDR2 SASEGT. The CDR3 extends over 15 amino acids. The CDR3 is CASLKRGDYTGELFF. The CDR3 region has the DNA TGTGCCAGCCTTAAGCGGGGGGACTACACCGGGGAGCTGTTTTTT.

CDR3 region: CASSVSKGRFSYNEQFF. CDR3 coding DNA: TGTGCCAGCAGCGTCAGTAAGGGGCGTTTCTCCTACAATGAGCAGTTCTTC. The V call is TRBV5-5, the J call TRBJ2-1, with TRBD1 as a possible D gene (5 bases). Germline V gene lookup returns CDR1 SGHKS and CDR2 YYEKEE (reference sequence). V shed 4 bases and J shed 0 bases, with 17 bases lying between them. This CDR3 has 17 residues.

This rearrangement joins TRBV7-2 to TRBJ1-5; no firm D call. Germline CDR1 SGHTA, CDR2 FQGNSA. Trimming cost V 5 bases and J 4 bases, with 12 bases left between them. The CDR3 extends over 14 amino acids. CDR3 bases: TGTGCCAGCAGCGGCCTCGGGATAAATCAGCCCCAGCATTTT. This codes for CASSGLGINQPQHF.

This clonotype was counted ten times or more. The V gene is TRBV7-2, the J gene TRBJ2-3; D tentatively reads TRBD1 or TRBD2 (5 bases each). Between the trimmed V and J ends, which lost 3 bases and 2 bases, there was a span of 9 bases. CDR1 is SGHTA and CDR2 is FQGNSA in the germline V gene. This CDR3 region has 14 residues. The CDR3 reads CASSFPGTTDTQYF. The CDR3 DNA reads as TGTGCCAGCAGCTTCCCAGGGACCACAGATACGCAGTATTTT. The full variable domain, completed using reference TRBV7-2 and TRBJ2-3, is GAGVSQSPSNKVTEKGKDVELRCDPISGHTALYWYRQSLGQGLEFLIYFQGNSAPDKSGLPSDRFSAERTGGSVSTLTIQRTQQEDSAVYLCASSFPGTTDTQYFGPGTRLTVL.

This clonotype was found a few times. The V gene is TRBV7-6, the J gene TRBJ1-1; tentatively, D is TRBD1 (5 bases). The V end lost 4 bases, the J end lost 4 bases, and 16 bases lay between the germline ends. Per the germline V gene, CDR1 is SGHVS and CDR2 is FNYEAQ. This CDR3 comprises 15 residues. The CDR3 sequence is CASSWDEGRGTEAFF. The CDR3, as DNA: TGTGCCAGCAGCTGGGACGAGGGGAGAGGCACTGAAGCTTTCTTT.

Remarks on this clonotype: Mismatch with germline at one junction end may stem from a read error. Here the CDR3 reads CASSMLAAERYF. DNA for the CDR3: TGTGCCAGTAGTATGTTGGCCGCGGAGCGGTACTTC. This chain joins TRBV19 and TRBJ2-7; D call uncertain. The length of the CDR3 is 12 residues. Germline CDR1 LNHDA, CDR2 SQIVND (reference sequence).

In its sample, this clonotype was seen a few times. The J gene is TRBJ2-2, the V gene TRBV6-5; 7 bases are a match to TRBD1. Losses at the gene ends were 6 bases for V and 3 bases for J; bases not matched to a gene: 10. The CDR3 is made up of 16 amino acids. Germline values: CDR1 MNHEY, CDR2 SVGAGI. For the CDR3, the DNA is TGTGCCAGCAGATTAGCCGGGACAGCTCACACCGGGGAGCTGTTTTTT. Protein product: CASRLAGTAHTGELFF.

The gene calls are TRBV5-6 and TRBJ2-7; TRBD2 is a possible D gene (6 bases). Germline V CDR1 and CDR2: SGHDT, YYEEEE. The CDR3 extends over 18 amino acids. V shed 0 bases and J shed 2 bases, with 21 bases lying between them. The CDR3 loop is CASSLASFRGGRPYEQYV. For the CDR3, the DNA is TGTGCCAGCAGCTTGGCCAGTTTCCGCGGAGGGAGGCCCTACGAGCAGTACGTC.

The V gene is TRBV5-1, the J gene TRBJ1-1, with 8 bases lining up with TRBD1. The V gene end was trimmed by 6 bases and the J gene end by 5 bases; junction bases not matched to a gene: 9. Germline V gene data show CDR1 as SGHRS and CDR2 as YFSETQ. This CDR3 contains 14 residues. CDR3 nucleotide sequence: TGCGCCAGCACCCTAACAGGGGGGACAACTGAAGCTTTCTTT. This encodes CASTLTGGTTEAFF.

In DNA form, the CDR3 reads TGTGCCAGCAGATCTAGCGGGGGAGGAGAGACCCAGTACTTC. Its translation: CASRSSGGGETQYF. V and J are TRBV7-9 and TRBJ2-5; TRBD2 matches 10 bases. The V and J ends lost 6 bases and 4 bases, in that order; junction bases with no gene match: 5. Germline loops: CDR1 SEHNR, CDR2 FQNEAQ (reference sequence). The CDR3 consists of 14 residues.

This clonotype was observed at least ten times. The chain has TRBV5-4 and TRBJ2-1, with D perhaps TRBD1 (6 bases). The CDR3 is 17 amino acids. V was trimmed by 3 bases and J by 8 bases, leaving 24 bases between them. Germline V lookup: CDR1 SGHNT, CDR2 YYREEE (reference sequence). DNA of the CDR3: TGTGCCAGCAGCTGGGATGATGTGGGGGCTTTCGTCCATGAGCAGTTCTTC. It encodes CASSWDDVGAFVHEQFF.